These 12 T cell receptor beta chains share one sample of origin, sequenced in a study of blood T cell repertoires in COVID-19. Here immunoSEQ multiplex PCR was the method, and the copy in TCRdb shows in-frame clones only, minus some. The sample holds roughly 30,000 clones, about 82% seen once. The specimen sequenced was peripheral blood. The receptors shown here come from a man in his sixties with active COVID-19.

The chain recombines TRBV3-1 (or the pseudogene TRBV3-2) with TRBJ2-7, with D tentatively TRBD1 (5 bases). The CDR3 runs 18 residues. Deletions cut 4 bases from V and 3 bases from J, with 25 bases between. Germline CDR1 and CDR2: LGHDT and YNNKEL (reference sequence). The CDR3 DNA is TGTGCCAGCAGCCCCAACCGCGGACGGACATCCGGGTACTACGAGCAGTACTTC. Translated: CASSPNRGRTSGYYEQYF.

V usage is TRBV5-1 and J usage is TRBJ2-2; TRBD2 is a possible D gene (5 bases). V dropped 7 bases and J dropped 0 bases, with 13 bases sitting between them. CDR1 is SGHRS, CDR2 YFSETQ, per germline. The CDR3 spans 15 residues. In nucleotides, the CDR3 is TGCGCCAGCGGGATCGGGGTGGCGAACACCGGGGAGCTGTTTTTT. The encoded protein is CASGIGVANTGELFF.

This chain joins TRBV2 and TRBJ2-1; possibly TRBD1 for D (6 bases). V lost 4 bases, J lost 6 bases, and 7 bases lay in between. The germline gives CDR1 SNHLY, CDR2 FYNNEI. The CDR3 loop spans 12 amino acids. CDR3 amino acids: CASSGGGNEQFF. Here the CDR3 DNA reads TGTGCCAGCAGTGGAGGGGGCAATGAGCAGTTCTTC.

The rearrangement joins TRBV3-1 (or the pseudogene TRBV3-2) to TRBJ1-1; D is ambiguous. V lost 3 bases to trimming and J lost 3 bases, with 2 bases between them. The CDR3 is 11 amino acids. The germline V gene has CDR1 LGHDT and CDR2 YNNKEL (reference sequence). The CDR3 nucleotides are TGTGCCAGCAGCCACTACACTGAAGCTTTCTTT. It yields the protein CASSHYTEAFF.

The chain combines TRBV27 with TRBJ2-7; D unclear. The length of the CDR3 is 15 residues. Looked up from germline, CDR1 is MNHEY and CDR2 is SMNVEV (reference sequence). V lost 6 bases and J 3 bases, leaving 18 bases between the germline ends. CDR3 in DNA: TGTGCCAGCAGAACTCGCGGATACATGGACTACGAGCAGTACTTC. Amino acids: CASRTRGYMDYEQYF.

The chain links TRBV5-1 to TRBJ2-2; a possible D gene is TRBD2 (5 bases). The CDR3 has 14 amino acids. V lost 5 bases to trimming and J lost 3 bases, with 11 bases between them. Germline CDR1 reads SGHRS; CDR2 reads YFSETQ. The CDR3 region has the DNA TGCGCCAGCAGGTTTAATAGCGACACCGGGGAGCTGTTTTTT. Amino acid sequence: CASRFNSDTGELFF.

This rearrangement joins TRBV2 to TRBJ2-2; D is possibly TRBD1 (5 bases). Germline V gene lookup returns CDR1 SNHLY and CDR2 FYNNEI. V lost 8 bases, J lost 4 bases, and 11 bases lay in between. The CDR3 runs to 13 residues. CDR3 region: CASWRQRTGELFF. CDR3 DNA sequence: TGTGCCAGCTGGAGACAGCGCACCGGGGAGCTGTTTTTT. Full variable domain (rest looked up from reference TRBV2 and TRBJ2-2): EPEVTQTPSHQVTQMGQEVILRCVPISNHLYFYWYRQILGQKVEFLVSFYNNEISEKSEIFDDQFSVERPDGSNFTLKIRSTKLEDSAMYFCASWRQRTGELFFGEGSRLTVL.

The chain recombines TRBV18 with TRBJ2-2; 8 bases agree with TRBD2. The CDR3 runs to 14 residues. Germline-derived CDR1 and CDR2 are KGHSH and LQKENI. With 5 bases clipped from V and 5 bases from J, the junction kept 4 bases outside the gene matches. CDR3: CASSSGLGTGELFF. In nucleotides, the CDR3 is TGTGCCAGCTCATCGGGACTAGGAACCGGGGAGCTGTTTTTT.

The rearrangement joins TRBV19 to TRBJ2-7, with TRBD2 matching 9 bases. After removal of 6 bases from V and 4 bases from J, the junction contained 7 bases not matched to a gene. The CDR3 runs to 14 residues. Looked up from germline, CDR1 is LNHDA and CDR2 is SQIVND (reference sequence). The CDR3 region is CASSRGGVGYEQYF. CDR3 DNA sequence: TGTGCCAGTAGCCGCGGGGGGGTAGGTTACGAGCAGTACTTC.

The chain combines TRBV11-2 with TRBJ1-2; D is ambiguous. Per germline, CDR1 SGHAT and CDR2 FQNNGV. The CDR3 loop spans 14 amino acids. V shed 1 base and J shed 2 bases, with 8 bases lying between them. As DNA, the CDR3 is TGTGCCAGCAGCTTAGTAGGCGGGAACTATGGCTACACCTTC. Translating gives CASSLVGGNYGYTF.

The chain recombines TRBV2 with TRBJ2-3, with TRBD2 as a possible D gene (5 bases). The CDR3 consists of 15 residues. Trimming removed 1 base from V and 3 bases from J, with 11 bases in between. Germline CDR1 reads SNHLY; CDR2 reads FYNNEI. The CDR3 protein is CASSEVGGLTDTQYF. CDR3 bases: TGTGCCAGCAGTGAAGTGGGCGGGCTTACAGATACGCAGTATTTT.

In this sample, this clone turned up a few times. CDR3: CASSPGTTHNEQFF. The CDR3 coding sequence is TGTGCCAGCTCACCCGGGACTACCCACAATGAGCAGTTCTTC. The chain is built from TRBV18 and TRBJ2-1, with 7 bases that match TRBD2. V shed 3 bases, J shed 5 bases, and the junction held 4 bases outside the gene matches. The CDR3 consists of 14 residues. Germline CDR1 is KGHSH and CDR2 is LQKENI.